These T cell receptor beta chains were read from a single sample in a study of T-cell memory formation after mild COVID-19. TCRdb recomputed calls from the 5' RACE reads with MiXCR, one row per CDR3 protein. The top ten hold approximately 20% of the sample, which has under 300,000 distinct CDR3 sequences, around 10% seen once. The source material was PBMCs or a T cell subset sorted from them (not recorded which). The receptors here all came from a man aged 18 to 35 who had mild COVID-19 (a few samples of this study predate the infection). Cell type and time point are not known. CDR3s include the opening cysteine and the closing phenylalanine or tryptophan. D genes are given only for firm matches. Expanded clones get a size class; other rows say once, few or many, or leave the size out.

clone_size: .; j_call: TRBJ2-1; d_call: TRBD1; v_call: TRBV7-2; cdr3_aa: CASSRMGQYNEQFF; cdr3_nt: TGTGCCAGCAGCCGAATGGGACAGTACAATGAGCAGTTCTTC
clone_size: .; j_call: TRBJ2-1; d_call: TRBD2; v_call: TRBV7-4; cdr3_aa: CASSSGGGDEQFF; cdr3_nt: TGTGCCAGCAGCTCCGGCGGGGGTGATGAGCAGTTCTTC
clone_size: .; j_call: TRBJ2-4; d_call: .; v_call: TRBV6-2/TRBV6-3; cdr3_aa: CASSSMGWGNIQYF; cdr3_nt: TGTGCCAGCAGTTCTATGGGTTGGGGGAACATTCAGTACTTC
clone_size: .; j_call: TRBJ1-1; d_call: .; v_call: TRBV7-8; cdr3_aa: CASSSTPTKNTEAFF; cdr3_nt: TGTGCCAGCAGCTCCACCCCGACAAAGAACACTGAAGCTTTCTTT
clone_size: .; j_call: TRBJ2-5; d_call: TRBD1; v_call: TRBV3-1; cdr3_aa: CASRDRGFQETQYF; cdr3_nt: TGTGCCAGCCGGGACAGGGGTTTCCAAGAGACCCAGTACTTC
clone_size: many; j_call: TRBJ2-1; d_call: .; v_call: TRBV9; cdr3_aa: CASSVEGYEQFF; cdr3_nt: TGTGCCAGCAGCGTAGAGGGGTATGAGCAGTTCTTC
clone_size: few; j_call: TRBJ1-6; d_call: TRBD1; v_call: TRBV18; cdr3_aa: CASSPDAWDRGVYF; cdr3_nt: TGTGCCAGCTCACCAGACGCCTGGGACAGAGGGGTGTATTTT
clone_size: .; j_call: TRBJ1-1; d_call: .; v_call: TRBV7-2; cdr3_aa: CASSQKIGNTEAFF; cdr3_nt: TGTGCCAGCAGCCAGAAAATCGGGAACACTGAAGCTTTCTTT
clone_size: few; j_call: TRBJ1-2; d_call: .; v_call: TRBV6-2/TRBV6-3; cdr3_aa: CASSYRGKVYGYTF; cdr3_nt: TGTGCCAGCAGTTACCGGGGTAAAGTCTACGGCTACACCTTC
clone_size: many; j_call: TRBJ1-1; d_call: TRBD1; v_call: TRBV3-1; cdr3_aa: CASSQAGGTEAFF; cdr3_nt: TGCGCCAGCAGCCAAGCAGGGGGCACTGAAGCTTTCTTT
clone_size: few; j_call: TRBJ2-1; d_call: .; v_call: TRBV18; cdr3_aa: CASSPDYFRDEQFF; cdr3_nt: TGTGCCAGCTCACCGGACTACTTCAGGGATGAGCAGTTCTTC
clone_size: .; j_call: TRBJ2-3; d_call: TRBD2; v_call: TRBV28; cdr3_aa: CASSPGGAGGPVTQYF; cdr3_nt: TGTGCCAGCAGTCCAGGGGGAGCGGGGGGCCCGGTTACGCAGTATTTT
clone_size: few; j_call: TRBJ1-2; d_call: .; v_call: TRBV5-1; cdr3_aa: CASSLLAGVDGYTF; cdr3_nt: TGCGCCAGCAGCTTGTTGGCAGGGGTGGATGGCTACACCTTC
clone_size: .; j_call: TRBJ1-5; d_call: .; v_call: TRBV7-6; cdr3_aa: CASSLASAESNQPQHF; cdr3_nt: TGTGCCAGCAGCTTAGCCAGCGCAGAGAGCAATCAGCCCCAGCATTTT
clone_size: .; j_call: TRBJ2-3; d_call: TRBD1; v_call: TRBV12-3/TRBV12-4; cdr3_aa: CASSRQGRYTDTQYF; cdr3_nt: TGTGCCAGCAGTAGACAGGGGCGTTACACAGATACGCAGTATTTT
clone_size: few; j_call: TRBJ1-1; d_call: TRBD1; v_call: TRBV5-1; cdr3_aa: CASSFSTGTGAREAFF; cdr3_nt: TGCGCCAGCAGCTTTTCAACCGGGACAGGGGCCCGTGAAGCTTTCTTT